A selection of T cell receptor beta chains follows, all from one sample in a study of blood T cell repertoires in COVID-19. Only in-frame clones appear in the TCRdb table, and some are missing; sequencing was by immunoSEQ multiplex PCR. The sample shows tens of thousands of clones, about 90% of them seen only once. Sequencing was performed on peripheral blood. The receptors derive from a woman older than 75 with active COVID-19. The CDR3 runs from the conserved cysteine through the conserved F or W. D genes are given only for firm matches. Part of the rows lack a size; the others show once, few, many or a class for expanded clones.

CASSLVRGQGDTQYF TGTGCCAGCAGCTTAGTACGGGGACAGGGAGATACGCAGTATTTT TRBV7-9 TRBD1 TRBJ2-3 -
CASSPGGASSYEQYF TGTGCCAGCAGCCCCGGTGGGGCCTCCTCCTACGAGCAGTACTTC TRBV7-2 - TRBJ2-7 -
CASSTSRGAVQPQHF TGTGCCAGCAGCACCTCCCGGGGGGCAGTTCAGCCCCAGCATTTT TRBV28 - TRBJ1-5 -
CASSPENIQYF TGTGCCAGCAGTCCCGAAAACATTCAGTACTTC TRBV6-6 - TRBJ2-4 -
CASSLNAGIQGNEQFF TGTGCCAGCAGTCTAAACGCGGGCATCCAGGGGAATGAGCAGTTCTTC TRBV5-4 - TRBJ2-1 few
CASSYGTRINYGYTF TGTGCCAGCAGCTACGGGACTCGGATTAACTATGGCTACACCTTC TRBV7-2 - TRBJ1-2 -
CASSLSGYNTGELFF TGTGCCAGCAGCCTTAGCGGCTACAACACCGGGGAGCTGTTTTTT TRBV28 - TRBJ2-2 -
CASSQDSLAGARETQYF TGCGCCAGCAGCCAAGATTCCCTAGCGGGAGCGCGGGAGACCCAGTACTTC TRBV4-1 TRBD2 TRBJ2-5 -
CASSQDLGRAYNEQFF TGTGCCAGCAGCCAAGATCTCGGGAGGGCCTACAATGAGCAGTTCTTC TRBV4-2 TRBD2 TRBJ2-1 -
CSVGTGNQPQHF TGCAGCGTAGGGACAGGCAATCAGCCCCAGCATTTT TRBV29-1 TRBD1 TRBJ1-5 -
CASSGGGLDGNQPQHF TGTGCCAGCAGCGGGGGGGGCCTCGACGGCAATCAGCCCCAGCATTTT TRBV2 - TRBJ1-5 few
CASSFLAGDADTQYF TGTGCCAGCAGTTTCCTGGCGGGAGACGCAGATACGCAGTATTTT TRBV28 TRBD2 TRBJ2-3 -
CASSISSASGISGELFF TGTGCCAGTAGTATATCTTCAGCTAGCGGGATATCTGGGGAGCTGTTTTTT TRBV19 TRBD2 TRBJ2-2 -
CASSLGMGGGSGANVLTF TGCGCCAGCAGCTTGGGAATGGGGGGTGGGTCTGGGGCCAACGTCCTGACTTTC TRBV5-1 - TRBJ2-6 -
CASSLWAGGNEQYF TGTGCCAGCAGCTTATGGGCAGGGGGTAACGAGCAGTACTTC TRBV7-6 TRBD1 TRBJ2-7 -
CASSLSLRSGSSYNEQFF TGTGCCAGCAGTTTGTCATTACGGAGCGGGAGCTCCTACAATGAGCAGTTCTTC TRBV28 TRBD2 TRBJ2-1 -
CASSSKPAVNTDTQYF TGTGCCAGCAGCTCAAAACCAGCGGTAAACACAGATACGCAGTATTTT TRBV7-3 - TRBJ2-3 -
CASSLHSGAGSTDTQYF TGTGCCAGCAGCTTACATAGCGGAGCGGGAAGCACAGATACGCAGTATTTT TRBV7-2 TRBD2 TRBJ2-3 -
CASSQSSLGQRYLMNTEAFF TGTGCCAGCAGTCAATCGTCCTTGGGACAGCGCTATCTCATGAACACTGAAGCTTTCTTT TRBV6-2/TRBV6-3 TRBD1 TRBJ1-1 -
CASGTGIRVDGYTF TGTGCCAGCGGAACAGGGATCAGGGTAGATGGCTACACCTTC TRBV28 - TRBJ1-2 -
CASSQDLGLNTGELFF TGCGCCAGCAGCCAAGATTTGGGACTCAACACCGGGGAGCTGTTTTTT TRBV4-3 - TRBJ2-2 -
CASSLSSGVAQNTQYF TGTGCCAGCAGCTTAAGTAGCGGGGTAGCACAAAATACGCAGTATTTT TRBV7-3 TRBD2 TRBJ2-3 few
CASRWSYEQYF TGTGCCAGCAGATGGAGCTACGAGCAGTACTTC TRBV7-3 - TRBJ2-7 -
CASSLGRSGSGSYNEQFF TGCGCCAGCAGCTTGGGTCGAAGTGGGAGTGGTTCATACAATGAGCAGTTCTTC TRBV5-1 - TRBJ2-1 once
CATSDPDRNTGELFF TGTGCCACCAGTGACCCTGACAGGAACACCGGGGAGCTGTTTTTT TRBV24-1 - TRBJ2-2 -
CASSPTGQGGYEQYF TGTGCCAGCAGCCCGACAGGACAGGGAGGCTACGAGCAGTACTTC TRBV9 TRBD1 TRBJ2-7 once
CAIKTGTGEAFF TGTGCCATCAAGACCGGGACAGGGGAAGCTTTCTTT TRBV28 TRBD1 TRBJ1-1 -